This T cell receptor (beta chain) derives from a study of response to subunit inactivated influenza vaccine. The CDR3 length is 18 residues. This clonotype was counted a few times. The antigen is not known. Whole-study results and caveats: After each seasonal influenza vaccination, few new T cells are recruited, the authors suggested.

TCRdb reprocessed the RT-PCR reads with MiXCR, giving one entry per CDR3 protein. The sample has more than 400,000 distinct CDR3 sequences, roughly 7.6% seen once. Sequencing used PBMCs from blood, obtained less than 30 months after vaccination. V usage is TRBV21-1 and J usage is TRBJ2-1; TRBD1, the table's D call, lacks a check against the DNA. TRBV21-1 is given as a pseudogene. This TCR derives from a man in his fifties or sixties who received an inactivated influenza vaccine. CDR3 bases: TGTGCCAGCAGCAGAGGGTCCGGGACAGGGAGGTTTTTCAATGAGCAGTTCTTC. Protein product: CASSRGSGTGRFFNEQFF.